Included here is one TCR beta chain sequence, with context. This specimen belongs to a study of blood T cell repertoires in COVID-19. At the level of the study: T cells, B-cell-depleted T cells, or PBMCs provided the cDNA or gDNA that served as material.

Allocation to cohorts depended on clinical history reported by the participants. Original methodology: Estimates of nucleated cell counts were drawn from the amplification of reference gene primers. The data were produced by immunoSEQ multiplex PCR, yet TCRdb's version contains in-frame clones alone and is incomplete. V and J calls and clone size come straight from that table; D and trimming were deduced from the DNA. The sample lists roughly 250,000 clones, 80% to 90% occurring once. In germline, CDR1 is KGHDR, CDR2 SFDVKD. V shed 1 base, J shed 5 bases, and the junction held 5 bases outside the gene matches. This CDR3 spans 15 amino acids.

The chain has TRBV24-1 and TRBJ2-3; 7 nucleotides line up with TRBD1. This receptor was obtained from a man between 50 and 59 years old who had been exposed to COVID-19. Sequences were obtained from PBMCs or T cells enriched from blood (not recorded which). The CDR3 loop reads CATSDLGGAGDTQYF. The CDR3 DNA follows: TGTGCCACCAGTGATTTAGGGGGCGCGGGAGATACGCAGTATTTT.